This TCR beta chain appears in the sequencing data of a study of cytotoxic CD8 clonotypes in ibrutinib-treated CLL. The repertoire was sequenced with immunoSEQ multiplex PCR; TCRdb's copy has only in-frame clones and lacks some. There are roughly 170,000 clones in the sample; under 85% occur only once, and about 4.9% lies in the top ten. The germline V and J ends were trimmed by 0 bases and 4 bases, with 4 bases remaining between them. Per germline, CDR1 MNHNY and CDR2 SVGAGI (reference sequence). There are 13 residues in the CDR3. This clonotype was obtained from a human donor with chronic lymphocytic leukemia. The rearrangement links TRBV6-6 to TRBJ1-5; D is unresolved. The sample here was PBMCs, taken after 24 months of ibrutinib treatment. DNA of the CDR3: TGTGCCAGCAGTTACTCGTGGAATCAGCCCCAGCATTTT. The encoded protein is CASSYSWNQPQHF.